Each of the 9 T cell receptor beta chains below was sequenced from the same sample in a study of blood T cell repertoires in COVID-19. Libraries were prepared by immunoSEQ multiplex PCR; TCRdb keeps only in-frame clonotypes and omits some of them. Altogether 35,000 to 45,000 clones are present, 80% being singletons, with the ten largest covering roughly 19%. What was sequenced was peripheral blood. All receptors come from a man in his 70s with acute or convalescent COVID-19.

The chain couples TRBV5-5 to TRBJ2-2; possible D gene TRBD2, 6 bases. This CDR3 has 16 residues. V gave up 0 bases and J gave up 3 bases, with 12 bases separating them. Germline CDR1 SGHKS, CDR2 YYEKEE (reference sequence). CDR3 in amino acids: CASSLDGGLDTGELFF. The CDR3 DNA follows: TGTGCCAGCAGCTTGGATGGAGGGTTGGACACCGGGGAGCTGTTTTTT.

This rearrangement joins TRBV3-1 (or the pseudogene TRBV3-2) to TRBJ2-3; D unclear. The CDR3 contains 15 residues. The V gene's germline CDR1 is LGHDT and CDR2 YNNKEL (reference sequence). Trimming took 0 bases from V and 0 from J, leaving 7 bases between them. In DNA, the CDR3 is TGTGCCAGCAGCCAAGATCCGTTTAGCACAGATACGCAGTATTTT. It yields the protein CASSQDPFSTDTQYF.

The table lists this clone with many counts. The chain recombines TRBV9 with TRBJ1-3; tentatively, D is TRBD1 (5 bases). The CDR3 has 18 residues. CDR1 SGDLS and CDR2 YYNGEE come from the germline V gene. The germline V and J ends were trimmed by 0 bases and 0 bases, with 16 bases remaining between them. CDR3 residues: CASSVGGDPMSSGNTIYF. In nucleotides, the CDR3 is TGTGCCAGCAGCGTAGGGGGGGACCCCATGAGCTCTGGAAACACCATATATTTT.

In its sample, this clone was seen a few times. This chain links TRBV4-1 with TRBJ1-2, with unresolved D. CDR1 is MGHRA, CDR2 YSYEKL, per germline. The CDR3 consists of 15 residues. V was trimmed by 6 bases and J by 1 base, leaving 15 bases between them. The CDR3 DNA sequence: TGCGCCAGCAGGTTGACGGGGATTGATAACTATGGCTACACCTTC. Translated, it gives CASRLTGIDNYGYTF.

J is TRBJ1-3 and V is TRBV15; D uncertain. In germline, CDR1 is LNHNV, CDR2 YYDKDF (reference sequence). The CDR3 is made up of 13 amino acids. V shed 0 bases and J shed 4 bases, with 4 bases lying between them. DNA for the CDR3: TGTGCCACCAGCAGAGACCTCGGAAACACCATATATTTT. This encodes CATSRDLGNTIYF.

The chain employs TRBV7-8 and TRBJ2-5; D unresolved. CDR1 is SGHVS and CDR2 is FQNEAQ in the germline V gene. This CDR3 has 12 residues. Deletions cut 5 bases from V and 4 bases from J, with 8 bases between. CDR3 nucleotide sequence: TGTGCCAGCAGCCCCGTCCCAGAGACCCAGTACTTC. Protein product: CASSPVPETQYF.

The chain employs TRBV29-1 and TRBJ2-7; the match to TRBD1 covers 8 bases. V shed 2 bases and J 3 bases; nucleotides not matched to a gene: 6. CDR3 size: 14 residues. The germline gives CDR1 SQVTM, CDR2 ANQGSEA. The DNA for the CDR3 is TGCAGCGTTGAACTAGGACAGGGCGGCTACGAGCAGTACTTC. Protein: CSVELGQGGYEQYF.

The genes are TRBV3-1 (or the pseudogene TRBV3-2) and TRBJ1-2; unclear D gene. The germline CDR1 and CDR2 sequences are LGHDT and YNNKEL (reference sequence). The CDR3 has 12 residues. V was clipped by 6 bases and J by 7 bases, with 12 bases between them. This CDR3 is CASRDLSAGYTF. Written as DNA, the CDR3 is TGTGCCAGCAGAGATTTAAGCGCTGGCTACACCTTC.

The V gene is TRBV4-3, the J gene TRBJ1-4, with 7 bases matching TRBD1. Germline V gives CDR1 LGHNA, CDR2 YSLEER. The V and J ends lost 4 bases and 7 bases, in that order; junction bases with no gene match: 9. The CDR3 loop spans 15 amino acids. CDR3 protein: CASSLIQGGFEKLFF. The DNA of the CDR3 is TGCGCCAGCAGCCTTATCCAGGGGGGATTTGAAAAACTGTTTTTT.